This T cell receptor (beta chain) was identified during a study of blood T cells in healthy people across ages (dated by TCRdb to the mid-2010s). Describing the broader study: In model experiments, roughly one uniquely barcoded TCR beta cDNA molecule per two T cells was captured by template switching. Age-related changes in TCR beta repertoire diversity were measured in the study by deep sequencing normalized with unique cDNA molecular identifiers. The donors were divided into four age groups: young (average approximately 17 years), middle-aged (almost 40), aged (around 59) and long-lived (about 84). Using the same blood draw, the study looked at two additional independent replicas of 1 million unique cDNA reads for two donors, one aged 18 to 29 and the other aged 80 or older. Overall results and qualifications from the work: Observed TCR beta diversity per million T cells fell roughly linearly with age, and a significant reduction was already apparent by age about 36. Estimates of total diversity from one million sequenced T cells were regarded as lower bounds and underestimates. Conclusive comparison of naive and antigen-experienced compartments was prevented by the profiling of bulk unsorted PBMCs. The CMV infection status of donors was not known, potentially confounding age-related changes in expanded clonotypes. Compared with the aged group, more naive CD4+ T cells, fewer expanded clones and increased TCR diversity were shown by the long-lived group, suggesting age selection. The percentage of naive T cells measured by flow cytometry correlated strongly with observed TCR beta diversity.

Points on this clonotype: The antigen it binds to is not known. No base qualities exist here, and no much larger clone lies one base off it.

Receptor amplification or capture employed 5' RACE. The data were produced on an Illumina HiSeq 2500. A second PCR of about 6 to 11 cycles was run with a J-beta primer mix and a sample-barcoded 5' primer. A template-switch 5' adaptor carrying 12 random nucleotides introduced a unique molecular identifier onto each TCR beta cDNA molecule. At least 2.5 million CDR3-containing paired-end reads were obtained from each sample. First-strand cDNA was synthesized from all RNA with the Mint cDNA synthesis kit, primed by a TRBC-specific oligonucleotide. All cDNA was treated with uracil-DNA glycosylase and then went through a first 18-cycle PCR with the universal primers M1SS and BC2_uni_R. The paper's processing steps were these. For normalization, 1 million high-quality reads were randomly selected from each sample, with every read carrying a distinct molecular identifier. Instead of being binned into consensus sequences, reads that shared molecular identifiers were thrown out. MiTCR, set to a Q25 quality threshold and the strictest error-elimination algorithm, was used for CDR3 identification, clonotype clustering and error correction. A nonparametric unseen species model with Euler transformation was used to estimate lower-bound total TCR beta diversity. TCRdb trimmed the raw reads at Q25, called clones with MiXCR and kept productive beta chains. All rows with the same CDR3 protein become a single entry with the most common DNA and genes. These V and J calls rely on TCRdb rather than the paper's analysis. The sample yields more than 600,000 distinct CDR3 sequences; 20% to 25% were counted once. The top ten clonotypes cover 8% to 10% of the sample.

Donors were around 37 systemically healthy Caucasian individuals from Russia aged 6 to 90 years. Around 10 milliliters of peripheral blood were collected from each donor into EDTA-treated Vacutainer tubes. Ficoll-Paque density-gradient centrifugation was used to isolate PBMCs, with at least 7 million per sample. Total RNA was extracted from PBMCs with Trizol reagent, with at least 5 micrograms obtained per sample. The percentages of naive CD45RAhigh/CD27high T cells were determined by flow cytometry on a PBMC aliquot from every donor. V and J lose 2 bases and 6 bases, and a span of 13 bases separates them. The CDR3, from cysteine to phenylalanine, totals 14 residues. The read is trimmed to its CDR3 DNA, 42 bases read in frame from base 1. CDR1 is given as MNHNS and CDR2 as SASEGT, both from the germline V gene. A further study also used this sample, focusing on T cells of mothers and their children. Per that second paper: Nine systemically healthy Caucasian individuals, comprising three mothers and their six children, were included as donors. cDNA synthesis used all of the extracted RNA, with approximately 1.6 ug of RNA in each 15 ul reaction. Sample barcodes and 2-4 random nucleotides were added via the M1S primer in the second PCR. Over 10 million TCR beta CDR3 reads came from each mother, compared with 2.5 million to 3.5 million reads from each child. Thymic selection shapes the output of TCR recombination in a similar way in related and unrelated pairs, and inherited differences have a minor effect. Normalized repertoire overlap in related mother-child pairs was always slightly higher than in unrelated mother-child pairs, but the difference was never significant. Persistent microchimeric T cell clones were not detected, at a sensitivity of 95 to 100 clones per million clonotypes. In the study, deep NGS was used to compare the TCR beta repertoires of mothers and children, and features distinguishing related mother-child pairs from unrelated individuals were sought. The mean age was around 40 +/- 4 years for the mothers and roughly 10 +/- 4 years for the children. After adapter ligation was performed with NEBNext reagents, the libraries were sequenced on an Illumina HiSeq 2000 with 100+100 nt paired-end reads. To prevent cross-contamination, the mother and child libraries were prepared one month apart and sequenced in separate runs. For each donor, somewhere between roughly 450,000 and 2,100,000 distinct TCR beta clonotypes were identified. Naive TCR beta clonotypes were estimated from low-frequency clonotypes matched to each donor's FACS-determined naive share, without sorting.

The TCR originated in a boy between 10 and 17 years old in good health. Sequencing used blood. The chain was built from TRBV6-1 and TRBJ1-1; no D segment can be confidently identified. The sequenced DNA: TGTGCCAGCAGTGAATGGCGGTGGTCGGCTGAAGCTTTCTTT. Its protein is CASSEWRWSAEAFF.